The rows below give T cell receptor beta chains drawn from one sample of a study of control samples from healthy donors and cancer patients. The table came from immunoSEQ multiplex PCR; TCRdb's copy has only in-frame clones and leaves some out. The data contain more than 100,000 clones, 91% of them seen just once; the ten biggest clones take up 7.8%. The material sequenced was blood. These receptors came from a woman aged 18-29 years in good health. CDR3s include the opening cysteine and the closing phenylalanine or tryptophan. The D gene is left open where the match is weak. Rows may omit the clone size; those that give it use once, few, many or a size class.

V gene,CDR3 length,J gene,D gene,clone size,CDR3 DNA,CDR3 protein
TRBV12-3/TRBV12-4,12,TRBJ1-1,.,.,TGTGCCAGCCCAGGAGAAGGGACTGAAGCTTTCTTT,CASPGEGTEAFF
TRBV3-1/TRBV3-2,17,TRBJ2-6,TRBD2,.,TGTGCCAGCAGCCGCGGCGGGAGTCCCCCCGGGGCCAACGTCCTGACTTTC,CASSRGGSPPGANVLTF
TRBV24-1,14,TRBJ2-3,TRBD2,.,TGTGCCACCTGGACGGGGGGGCCGGAAGATACGCAGTATTTT,CATWTGGPEDTQYF
TRBV19,15,TRBJ2-7,.,.,TGTGCCAGTAGTATCTCGAGTTTGGGCTCCTACGAGCAGTACTTC,CASSISSLGSYEQYF
TRBV24-1,16,TRBJ2-2,.,.,TGTGCCACCAGTGATTTCAGGGCCCCGAACACCGGGGAGCTGTTTTTT,CATSDFRAPNTGELFF
TRBV7-2,15,TRBJ2-7,TRBD2,.,TGTGCCAGCAGCTTAACTAGCGGAGGGGGCTACGAGCAGTACTTC,CASSLTSGGGYEQYF
TRBV30,13,TRBJ2-3,.,.,TGTGCCTGGAGCGTACCCCCCACAGATACGCAGTATTTT,CAWSVPPTDTQYF
TRBV6-2/TRBV6-3,13,TRBJ1-2,TRBD1,.,TGTGCCAGCAGTGTCCAGGGGGCTTCTGGCTACACCTTC,CASSVQGASGYTF
TRBV20-1,13,TRBJ2-5,.,.,TGCAGTGCTAGTCGATTGGGGGCAGAGACCCAGTACTTC,CSASRLGAETQYF
TRBV6-5,15,TRBJ2-7,TRBD2,.,TGTGCCAGCACCGGACGACTAGCGGCACACTACGAGCAGTACTTC,CASTGRLAAHYEQYF
TRBV19,14,TRBJ1-6,TRBD1,few,TGTGCCAGTCGGACAGGGGGCGCCCATTCACCCCTCCACTTT,CASRTGGAHSPLHF
TRBV19,19,TRBJ1-3,.,.,TGTGCCAGTAGTATTGGGTCCAGGGAAGCAAGGAGAACTGGAAACACCATATATTTT,CASSIGSREARRTGNTIYF
TRBV28,15,TRBJ2-6,.,.,TGTGCCAGTTACAGGGAGAGTGTTGGGGCCAACGTCCTGACTTTC,CASYRESVGANVLTF
TRBV19,14,TRBJ1-1,TRBD1,.,TGTGCCAGTAGTATATTGACAGGGAGGACTGAAGCTTTCTTT,CASSILTGRTEAFF
TRBV28,18,TRBJ2-1,.,.,TGTGCCAGCAGTCCCCGGGAAGGGCGACGAGGGATATACAATGAGCAGTTCTTC,CASSPREGRRGIYNEQFF
TRBV24-1,12,TRBJ2-3,.,.,TGTGCCACCAGTGGTCCCACAGATACGCAGTATTTT,CATSGPTDTQYF
TRBV4-3,17,TRBJ2-3,.,.,TGCGCCAGCAGCCATGACCTAGAGGTCGGGCCTGCAGATACGCAGTATTTT,CASSHDLEVGPADTQYF
TRBV18,18,TRBJ2-5,TRBD2,.,TGTGCCAGCTCACCACGCCGCGGGACTAGCGGAGGGGTAGAGACCCAGTACTTC,CASSPRRGTSGGVETQYF
TRBV28,15,TRBJ2-3,.,.,TGTGCCAGCGGGGGTCGGAGGGACCCCACAGATACGCAGTATTTT,CASGGRRDPTDTQYF
TRBV28,17,TRBJ2-1,TRBD2,.,TGTGCCAGCAGTTTTGAGATAGCGGGAGGGCCGTATAATGAGCAGTTCTTC,CASSFEIAGGPYNEQFF
TRBV28,16,TRBJ1-6,TRBD1,.,TGTGCCAGCAGCCACAGGGGAGCCGCCTATAATTCACCCCTCCACTTT,CASSHRGAAYNSPLHF
TRBV9,16,TRBJ2-5,TRBD2,few,TGTGCCAGCAGCGCCCCCACTAGCGGGAGGAGGGAGACCCAGTACTTC,CASSAPTSGRRETQYF
TRBV6-6,17,TRBJ1-3,.,few,TGTGCCAGCAGTCCCAGCGTACTACAGGGATCTGGAAACACCATATATTTT,CASSPSVLQGSGNTIYF
TRBV4-2,15,TRBJ2-3,.,.,TGTGCCAGCAGCCAAGAACCCCTGGACACAGATACGCAGTATTTT,CASSQEPLDTDTQYF
TRBV29-1,13,TRBJ1-2,TRBD1,.,TGCAGCGATCATGGACAGGGGGACTATGGCTACACCTTC,CSDHGQGDYGYTF
TRBV20-1,11,TRBJ1-1,TRBD1,.,TGCAGTGCAACAGGGGGCACTGAAGCTTTCTTT,CSATGGTEAFF
TRBV5-1,14,TRBJ1-4,.,.,TGCGCCAGCAGCCTGAGGACAACTAATGAAAAACTGTTTTTT,CASSLRTTNEKLFF
TRBV7-2,19,TRBJ2-1,TRBD2,.,TGTGCCAGCAGCCGCGGGGGGACTAGCGGCTTCCCGGCCTTCAATGAGCAGTTCTTC,CASSRGGTSGFPAFNEQFF
TRBV5-4,16,TRBJ2-3,.,.,TGTGCCAGCAGCTCCCAAGGGGTAGGGAGCACAGATACGCAGTATTTT,CASSSQGVGSTDTQYF
TRBV4-3,16,TRBJ2-3,TRBD2,.,TGCGCCAGCAGCCTTCGGCTAGCGGGAAATATAGATACGCAGTATTTT,CASSLRLAGNIDTQYF
TRBV19,12,TRBJ2-3,.,.,TGTGCCAGTAATGAAGGCACAGATACGCAGTATTTT,CASNEGTDTQYF
TRBV6-5,14,TRBJ2-7,.,.,TGTGCCAGCAGTCGGACAGCGAGCTCCTACGAGCAGTACTTC,CASSRTASSYEQYF
TRBV11-2,12,TRBJ1-2,.,.,TGTGCCAGCAGCTGGAACCGACAGGACGACACCTTC,CASSWNRQDDTF
TRBV5-1,15,TRBJ2-1,.,.,TGCGCCAGCAGCCCTTATAGAGGGTTCGACAATGAGCAGTTCTTC,CASSPYRGFDNEQFF
TRBV5-3,15,TRBJ2-7,TRBD1,.,TGTGCCAGAAGCTTGGTTGAGACAGGGAGAGACGAGCAGTACTTC,CARSLVETGRDEQYF
TRBV24-1,13,TRBJ2-3,TRBD2,few,TGTGCCACCAGTCGGGGGGGCACAGATACGCAGTATTTT,CATSRGGTDTQYF
TRBV12-3/TRBV12-4,13,TRBJ2-7,TRBD2,.,TGTGCCAGCAGTTTGCTCGCGGGAGGCGAGCAGTACTTC,CASSLLAGGEQYF
TRBV2,15,TRBJ1-6,.,.,TGTGCCAGCAGTGAAGCGGGGCAGGGCAATTCACCCCTCCACTTT,CASSEAGQGNSPLHF
TRBV19,16,TRBJ2-7,.,once,TGTGCCAGTAGTCTGACAGGGACTTCAGGGGTGTACGAGCAGTACTTC,CASSLTGTSGVYEQYF
TRBV10-3,15,TRBJ1-1,TRBD1,.,TGTGCCATCAGTGAGTCACAGGGGGCGAACACTGAAGCTTTCTTT,CAISESQGANTEAFF
TRBV7-2,14,TRBJ2-5,.,.,TGTGCCAGCATCCCGGGACAATTCCAAGAGACCCAGTACTTC,CASIPGQFQETQYF
TRBV29-1,12,TRBJ1-4,.,.,TGCAGCGTTGAGGGGGGGTCGGAAAAACTGTTTTTT,CSVEGGSEKLFF
TRBV2,13,TRBJ1-6,.,.,TGTGCCAGCACGGGGGGGCGCGATTCACCCCTCCACTTT,CASTGGRDSPLHF
TRBV6-2/TRBV6-3,13,TRBJ2-3,.,.,TGTGCCAGCAGTGACCGGACTATTGGTACGCAGTATTTT,CASSDRTIGTQYF
TRBV9,13,TRBJ2-1,TRBD2,once,TGTGCCAGTAGGACTAGCGGGAGCGATGAGCAGTTCTTC,CASRTSGSDEQFF
TRBV5-1,16,TRBJ1-2,TRBD1,.,TGCGCCAGCAGCTTGGATCCGGGACAGGGGGCAGGTGGCTACACCTTC,CASSLDPGQGAGGYTF
TRBV29-1,14,TRBJ1-2,TRBD1,.,TGCAGCGTTGAAGGGCGACAGGGTAACTATGGCTACACCTTC,CSVEGRQGNYGYTF
TRBV6-4,15,TRBJ2-2,TRBD2,.,TGTGCCAGCAGTGACTCCCAGCGGGGGAGCGGGGAGCTGTTTTTT,CASSDSQRGSGELFF
TRBV14,15,TRBJ2-1,TRBD2,.,TGTGCCAGCAGACGAGCGGGAGACGGGTACAATGAGCAGTTCTTC,CASRRAGDGYNEQFF
TRBV2,14,TRBJ2-6,.,.,TGTGCCAGCACGGGCGGCTCTGGGGCCAACGTCCTGACTTTC,CASTGGSGANVLTF
TRBV24-1,16,TRBJ2-3,TRBD1,.,TGTGCCACCAGTGATCCCGGGGCGGACAGGCCAGATACGCAGTATTTT,CATSDPGADRPDTQYF
TRBV5-5,17,TRBJ2-1,TRBD2,.,TGTGCCAGCAGCTTTGGACTAGCGGGGGCCTCCTACAATGAGCAGTTCTTC,CASSFGLAGASYNEQFF
TRBV4-3,14,TRBJ2-2,.,.,TGCGCCAGCAGCGCCCCCAGCGGACTGGGGGAGCTGTTTTTT,CASSAPSGLGELFF
TRBV7-2,13,TRBJ2-7,.,.,TGTGCCAGCAGCTTAGAAGGGTTCTACGAGCAGTACTTC,CASSLEGFYEQYF
TRBV29-1,15,TRBJ1-1,.,.,TGCAGCGTTGTTGGAGGACAGAGAGGGGACACTGAAGCTTTCTTT,CSVVGGQRGDTEAFF